These T cell receptor beta chains were read from a single sample in a study of blood T cell repertoires in COVID-19. Sequencing used immunoSEQ multiplex PCR; TCRdb keeps in-frame clones, though not all of them. The repertoire includes about 170,000 clones, approximately 84% of them detected once, and roughly 2.5% sits in the top ten. Material for sequencing was peripheral blood. These receptor sequences come from an elderly woman with COVID-19, enrolled during active disease. Each CDR3 is given with its conserved first and last residue. D genes are given only for firm matches. Where a row states a size, it is once, few, many or the class of an expanded clone; other rows omit it.

TRBD2 | TRBJ2-3 | TRBV13 | NA | TGTGCCAGCAGCTTAGGGACTAGCGGGGTTCGCGTCACAGATACGCAGTATTTT | CASSLGTSGVRVTDTQYF
TRBD1 | TRBJ2-1 | TRBV19 | NA | TGTGCCAGTAGTATATTAGGTATTACAGGGGGAAGCTCCTACAATGAGCAGTTCTTC | CASSILGITGGSSYNEQFF
TRBD2 | TRBJ2-3 | TRBV11-2 | NA | TGTGCCAGCAGCATGGGGACTAGCGGGGGGAACACAGATACGCAGTATTTT | CASSMGTSGGNTDTQYF
NA | TRBJ2-5 | TRBV27 | once | TGTGCCAGCACTGGTGGGGGCCCCCAAGAGACCCAGTACTTC | CASTGGGPQETQYF
NA | TRBJ1-2 | TRBV7-8 | NA | TGTGCCAGCAGCTTAGGGGGGCGTGGCTACACCTTC | CASSLGGRGYTF
TRBD2 | TRBJ2-5 | TRBV5-4 | NA | TGTGCCAGCAGCTCGCGGACTAGCAGAAAGTTGGAGACCCAGTACTTC | CASSSRTSRKLETQYF
NA | TRBJ2-5 | TRBV18 | NA | TGTGCCAGCTCACCACTCCGGAGCCAAGAGACCCAGTACTTC | CASSPLRSQETQYF
TRBD1 | TRBJ2-2 | TRBV7-3 | NA | TGTGCCAGCAGCCTAGAACAGGGGGCAGTCGGGGAGCTGTTTTTT | CASSLEQGAVGELFF
NA | TRBJ2-3 | TRBV5-4 | once | TGTGCCAGCAGCTTGGGGCAGTCTAGCACAGATACGCAGTATTTT | CASSLGQSSTDTQYF
NA | TRBJ1-6 | TRBV2 | NA | TGTGCCAGCAGTGAATACAGGGACGGTTCACCCCTCCACTTT | CASSEYRDGSPLHF
NA | TRBJ2-5 | TRBV18 | NA | TGTGCCAGCTCACCACCGTCAGGGGTGGAGACCCAGTACTTC | CASSPPSGVETQYF
NA | TRBJ2-2 | TRBV16 | NA | TGTGCCAGCAGCCCCACCCGTTGGGGCAGGAACACCGGGGAGCTGTTTTTT | CASSPTRWGRNTGELFF
TRBD1 | TRBJ1-2 | TRBV19 | NA | TGTGCCAGTAGGCCTAACAGGGGGCGGGTCTATGGCTACACCTTC | CASRPNRGRVYGYTF
TRBD1 | TRBJ2-7 | TRBV29-1 | NA | TGCAGCGTTCCCTCTGGGACAGGGGTCGAGCAGTACTTC | CSVPSGTGVEQYF
NA | TRBJ2-7 | TRBV4-1 | NA | TGCGCCAGCAGCCAAGGGGTCGGGAGAATCTACGAGCAGTACTTC | CASSQGVGRIYEQYF
NA | TRBJ1-2 | TRBV10-3 | NA | TGTGCCATCAGTGAGATGGAGGGCACGGTCCGCGGCTACACCTTC | CAISEMEGTVRGYTF
TRBD2 | TRBJ2-7 | TRBV18 | once | TGTGCCAGCTCACCACTAGCGGGAGCTTACGAGCAGTACTTC | CASSPLAGAYEQYF
NA | TRBJ1-2 | TRBV6-7 | NA | TGTGCCAGCAGTTACCTTGAGCTACGCGGCTATGGCTACACCTTC | CASSYLELRGYGYTF
TRBD2 | TRBJ2-1 | TRBV7-3 | few | TGTGCCAGCAGCTTACTCCCTAGCGGGAGAGGTGAGCAGTTCTTC | CASSLLPSGRGEQFF
TRBD2 | TRBJ2-5 | TRBV7-6 | NA | TGTGCCAGCAGCTTAGCGCTGGCGGGAGTTGGGGAGACCCAGTACTTC | CASSLALAGVGETQYF
NA | TRBJ1-5 | TRBV27 | NA | TGTGCCAGCAGTCCCCACCTAGGGGCAGGCGTGCAGCCCCAGCATTTT | CASSPHLGAGVQPQHF
NA | TRBJ2-7 | TRBV6-5 | NA | TGTGCCAGCAGTTACGGAGTTAGCTCCTACGAGCAGTACTTC | CASSYGVSSYEQYF
TRBD2 | TRBJ2-3 | TRBV5-1 | NA | TGCGCCAGCAGCTTCCTAGCGGGGGGCACAGATACGCAGTATTTT | CASSFLAGGTDTQYF
TRBD2 | TRBJ2-2 | TRBV5-1 | NA | TGCGCCAGCAGCATTAGCGGGAGGGCCCCCGGGGAGCTGTTTTTT | CASSISGRAPGELFF
TRBD1 | TRBJ1-2 | TRBV7-2 | few | TGTGCCAGCAGCCCTGGACAGGGGGTTGGCTACACCTTC | CASSPGQGVGYTF
TRBD1 | TRBJ1-2 | TRBV28 | NA | TGTGCCAGCAGGGCAGGACAGGGGGAATGGCGCTATGGCTACACCTTC | CASRAGQGEWRYGYTF
TRBD2 | TRBJ2-1 | TRBV24-1 | NA | TGTGCCACCAGTGATGCCCCTAGCGGGAGGGCCCTCAATGAGCAGTTCTTC | CATSDAPSGRALNEQFF
TRBD2 | TRBJ2-6 | TRBV5-1 | NA | TGCGCCAGCAGCCGCGTGAGCGGGAGGGGGTCTGGGGCCAACGTCCTGACTTTC | CASSRVSGRGSGANVLTF
NA | TRBJ1-5 | TRBV18 | NA | TGTGCCAGCTCGCATACAGACAGGAGCAATCAGCCCCAGCATTTT | CASSHTDRSNQPQHF
TRBD2 | TRBJ2-3 | TRBV4-2 | NA | TGTGCCAGCAGCTCCGGACTAGCGGTCTCTTATAGCACAGATACGCAGTATTTT | CASSSGLAVSYSTDTQYF
NA | TRBJ1-1 | TRBV9 | NA | TGTGCCAGCAGCATCAGGGGGAACACTGAAGCTTTCTTT | CASSIRGNTEAFF
NA | TRBJ2-6 | TRBV5-4 | NA | TGTGCCAGCAGCTTGCCCAACAGGGCAGGGGCCAACGTCCTGACTTTC | CASSLPNRAGANVLTF
NA | TRBJ2-2 | TRBV9 | NA | TGTGCCAGCAGCGTAGTCAGGGGAGGGACCGGGGAGCTGTTTTTT | CASSVVRGGTGELFF
NA | TRBJ1-6 | TRBV7-3 | NA | TGTGCCAGCAGCCTCCGCCTAAGCTCCTATAATTCACCCCTCCACTTT | CASSLRLSSYNSPLHF
NA | TRBJ1-2 | TRBV4-1 | few | TGCGCCAGCAGCACCCGACAGGACTCACTTTATGGCTACACCTTC | CASSTRQDSLYGYTF
NA | TRBJ2-2 | TRBV5-1 | NA | TGCGCCAGCAGCTTGGAAAGCCCTGACACCGGGGAGCTGTTTTTT | CASSLESPDTGELFF
TRBD1 | TRBJ1-4 | TRBV4-3 | NA | TGCGCCAGCAGCCTAGGACAGGCAACTAATGAAAAACTGTTTTTT | CASSLGQATNEKLFF
TRBD2 | TRBJ2-3 | TRBV18 | NA | TGTGCCAGCTCCCCGACTAGCGGGGGAATAGGAGATACGCAGTATTTT | CASSPTSGGIGDTQYF
TRBD1 | TRBJ2-7 | TRBV15 | NA | TGTGCCACCAGCAAGGGACAGTTATCCTACGAGCAGTACTTC | CATSKGQLSYEQYF
NA | TRBJ1-1 | TRBV19 | NA | TGTGCCAGTAGTAAGTCCCACCTGGGGGCATTGAACACTGAAGCTTTCTTT | CASSKSHLGALNTEAFF
NA | TRBJ1-2 | TRBV6-6 | NA | TGTGCCACACTAGAGTGGGGCTATGGCTACACCTTC | CATLEWGYGYTF